This T cell receptor beta chain appears in the sequencing data of a study of control samples from healthy donors and cancer patients. The protocol was immunoSEQ multiplex PCR, while the TCRdb copy is restricted to in-frame clones and leaves out a portion. This table has about 130,000 clones, around 92% appearing once. The CDR3 totals 15 residues. Germline-derived CDR1 and CDR2 are KGHSH and LQKENI. V dropped 2 bases and J dropped 4 bases, with 14 bases sitting between them. This TCR was sampled from a man older than 75 with head and neck cancer. V and J are TRBV18 and TRBJ2-5, with D perhaps matching TRBD1 (7 bases). Sequenced: PBMCs. CDR3 sequence reads: CASSPIHRGGETQYF. CDR3 nucleotide sequence: TGTGCCAGCTCACCAATCCACAGGGGAGGAGAGACCCAGTACTTC.